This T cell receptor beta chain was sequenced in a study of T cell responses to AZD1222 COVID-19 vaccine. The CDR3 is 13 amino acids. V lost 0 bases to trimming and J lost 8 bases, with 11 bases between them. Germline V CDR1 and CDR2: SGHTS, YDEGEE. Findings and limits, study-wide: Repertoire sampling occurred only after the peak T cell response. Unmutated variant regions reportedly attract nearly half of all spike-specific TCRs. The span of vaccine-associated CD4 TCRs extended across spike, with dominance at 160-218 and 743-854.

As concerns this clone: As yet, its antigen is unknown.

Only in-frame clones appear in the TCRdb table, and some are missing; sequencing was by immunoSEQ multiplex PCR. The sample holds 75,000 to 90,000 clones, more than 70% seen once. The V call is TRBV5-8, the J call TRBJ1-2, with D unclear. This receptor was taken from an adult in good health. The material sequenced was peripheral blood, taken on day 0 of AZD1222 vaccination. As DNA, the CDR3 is TGTGCCAGCAGCTTGGAGCCTGCTGGCGGCTACACCTTC. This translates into CASSLEPAGGYTF.